The 18 T cell receptor beta chains below were found in one sample sequenced in a study of blood T cell repertoires in COVID-19. The assay was immunoSEQ multiplex PCR, and TCRdb's table has in-frame clones only and misses some. Here the sample spans about 200,000 clones, around 82% being singletons. The source material was peripheral blood. These TCRs come from a woman in her 70s with acute or convalescent COVID-19.

This clone has more than one count but fewer than ten. The chain links TRBV5-4 to TRBJ2-1; D possibly corresponds to TRBD2 (6 bases). This CDR3 spans 14 amino acids. Germline CDR1 and CDR2: SGHNT and YYREEE (reference sequence). The V end was cut by 3 bases, the J end by 5 bases, with 12 bases between. The CDR3 DNA is TGTGCCAGCAGCTCCCTATCGGGGGACAATGAGCAGTTCTTC. It codes for CASSSLSGDNEQFF.

This chain uses TRBV5-1 with TRBJ2-3; tentative D call: TRBD1 (5 bases). Deletions cut 4 bases from V and 2 bases from J, with 14 bases between. CDR3 length: 15 amino acids. From germline, CDR1 is SGHRS and CDR2 YFSETQ. This CDR3 is CASSIDGRATDTQYF. The CDR3, as DNA: TGCGCCAGCAGCATTGACGGCAGGGCCACAGATACGCAGTATTTT.

A note on this clone: This same CDR3 is encoded by further DNA sequences in the sample. The gene calls are TRBV12-3 or TRBV12-4 and TRBJ2-5; D is unresolved. V was trimmed by 5 bases and J by 2 bases, leaving 3 bases between them. There are 11 residues in the CDR3. The CDR3 protein is CASSLQETQYF. CDR3 sequence (DNA): TGTGCCAGCAGTCTGCAAGAGACCCAGTACTTC.

The chain links TRBV18 to TRBJ2-1; perhaps TRBD2 as D (7 bases). This CDR3 has 16 amino acids. Germline CDR1 KGHSH, CDR2 LQKENI. V was clipped by 3 bases and J by 5 bases, with 17 bases between them. The CDR3 DNA is TGTGCCAGCTCACCGGGGCGGGGGCGCCGGGACAATGAGCAGTTCTTC. It specifies CASSPGRGRRDNEQFF.

The table lists this clone with a few counts. This chain joins TRBV14 and TRBJ2-5; 7 bases agree with TRBD1. In germline, CDR1 is SGHDN, CDR2 FVKESK. This CDR3 region has 13 residues. With 7 bases clipped from V and 2 bases from J, the junction kept 4 bases outside the gene matches. The CDR3 sequence: CASNGQEQETQYF. The CDR3 DNA sequence: TGTGCCAGCAACGGACAGGAGCAAGAGACCCAGTACTTC. The variable domain in full, completed from reference TRBV14 and TRBJ2-5, reads EAGVTQFPSHSVIEKGQTVTLRCDPISGHDNLYWYRRVMGKEIKFLLHFVKESKQDESGMPNNRFLAERTGGTYSTLKVQPAELEDSGVYFCASNGQEQETQYFGPGTRLLVL.

V gene TRBV9 combines with J gene TRBJ2-1, with TRBD2 matching 8 bases. The CDR3 sequence is 15 residues long. Germline loops: CDR1 SGDLS, CDR2 YYNGEE. V lost 4 bases to trimming and J lost 4 bases; unmatched junction nucleotides: 7. In DNA form, the CDR3 reads TGTGCCAGCAGCCCTTCGGGGGGGAATTACAATGAGCAGTTCTTC. It codes for CASSPSGGNYNEQFF.

J is TRBJ2-1 and V is TRBV5-1; 9 bases map to TRBD2. V dropped 3 bases and J dropped 3; count of bases not matched to a gene: 7. The CDR3 extends over 16 amino acids. Looked up from germline, CDR1 is SGHRS and CDR2 is YFSETQ. In DNA form, the CDR3 reads TGCGCCAGCAGCTCATTAGCGGGAGCAGGCTACAATGAGCAGTTCTTC. It is translated as CASSSLAGAGYNEQFF.

The genes are TRBV19 and TRBJ1-5, with TRBD1 matching over 10 bases. The germline gives CDR1 LNHDA, CDR2 SQIVND (reference sequence). CDR3 length: 17 residues. With 1 base clipped from V and 2 bases from J, the junction kept 5 bases outside the gene matches. As DNA, the CDR3 is TGTGCCAGTAGTATAGGACAGGGGGCGCGGCGCAATCAGCCCCAGCATTTT. Its translation is CASSIGQGARRNQPQHF.

The chain combines TRBV12-3 or TRBV12-4 with TRBJ1-5; D not certain. The CDR3 has 13 residues. Trimming cost V 3 bases and J 3 bases, with 6 bases left between them. CDR3 DNA: TGTGCCAGCAGTTTGCAGGTCAATCAGCCCCAGCATTTT. It yields the protein CASSLQVNQPQHF.

The chain is built from TRBV3-1 (or the pseudogene TRBV3-2) and TRBJ2-1; 8 nucleotides agree with TRBD2. Losses at the gene ends were 0 bases for V and 5 bases for J; bases not matched to a gene: 9. Germline V lookup: CDR1 LGHDT, CDR2 YNNKEL (reference sequence). CDR3 size: 17 residues. CDR3 region: CASSQDLAAGANNEQFF. CDR3 nucleotide sequence: TGTGCCAGCAGCCAAGATTTGGCAGCGGGAGCAAACAATGAGCAGTTCTTC.

The chain couples TRBV29-1 to TRBJ1-1, with D unresolved. With 4 bases removed from V and 1 base from J, the gap between germline ends came to 7 bases. Germline V gives CDR1 SQVTM, CDR2 ANQGSEA. CDR3 length equals 12 residues. This CDR3 reads CSVARWNTEAFF. The CDR3 bases are TGCAGCGTTGCTCGGTGGAACACTGAAGCTTTCTTT.

The V gene is TRBV2, the J gene TRBJ1-4; 9 bases match TRBD1. This CDR3 has 14 residues. Germline CDR1 reads SNHLY; CDR2 reads FYNNEI. With V trimmed by 3 bases and J by 7 bases, 3 bases remained unmatched. The CDR3, as DNA: TGTGCCAGCAGTGAGGGACAGGGTGGTGAAAAACTGTTTTTT. Amino acid sequence: CASSEGQGGEKLFF.

The rearrangement links TRBV9 to TRBJ2-5; tentative D call: TRBD2 (5 bases). Trimming removed 4 bases from V and 1 base from J, with 17 bases in between. The CDR3 is 16 residues long. Per the germline V gene, CDR1 is SGDLS and CDR2 is YYNGEE. CDR3 in amino acids: CASSPRSAGLQETQYF. The DNA for the CDR3 is TGTGCCAGCAGCCCTAGGTCTGCGGGTCTCCAAGAGACCCAGTACTTC. Based on the CDR3 plus reference TRBV9 and TRBJ2-5, the full variable domain is DSGVTQTPKHLITATGQRVTLRCSPRSGDLSVYWYQQSLDQGLQFLIQYYNGEERAKGNILERFSAQQFPDLHSELNLSSLELGDSALYFCASSPRSAGLQETQYFGPGTRLLVL.

The V and J genes are TRBV18 and TRBJ2-7, with 9 nucleotides matching TRBD1. The CDR3 is 14 residues long. Trimming cost V 3 bases and J 3 bases; bases outside gene matches: 3. Germline lookup yields CDR1 KGHSH and CDR2 LQKENI. CDR3 coding DNA: TGTGCCAGCTCACCCCGGACAGGGGACTACGAGCAGTACTTC. It codes for CASSPRTGDYEQYF.

This rearrangement joins TRBV5-1 to TRBJ2-5; TRBD2 aligns across 9 bases. The junction had 14 bases not matched to a gene; V was cut back by 4 bases and J by 7 bases. CDR3 length: 16 residues. CDR1 SGHRS and CDR2 YFSETQ come from the germline V gene. CDR3 loop: CASSPGTSKGRGTQYF. The CDR3 nucleotides are TGCGCCAGCAGCCCTGGGACTAGCAAGGGGAGGGGGACCCAGTACTTC.

The chain employs TRBV13 and TRBJ1-5, with 7 bases matching TRBD1. From germline, CDR1 is PRHDT and CDR2 FYEKMQ (reference sequence). The J segment lost 5 bases and the V segment lost 0 bases, leaving 1 base of the junction unmatched. The CDR3 runs to 14 residues. The CDR3 sequence: CASSLGRGDQPQHF. The CDR3 DNA reads TGTGCCAGCAGCTTAGGCAGGGGGGATCAGCCCCAGCATTTT.

This sequence joins TRBV3-1 (or the pseudogene TRBV3-2) and TRBJ2-1; perhaps TRBD2 as D (6 bases). In germline, CDR1 is LGHDT, CDR2 YNNKEL (reference sequence). Trimming cost V 3 bases and J 1 base, with 7 bases left between them. There are 14 residues in the CDR3. DNA for the CDR3: TGTGCCAGCAGCCATGCGGGATCCTACAATGAGCAGTTCTTC. It encodes CASSHAGSYNEQFF.

In its sample, this clone was seen once. V gene TRBV6-5 combines with J gene TRBJ1-1, with 8 bases aligning to TRBD1. The CDR3 totals 15 residues. Losses at the gene ends were 8 bases for V and 4 bases for J; bases not matched to a gene: 12. Germline V gives CDR1 MNHEY, CDR2 SVGAGI. CDR3 DNA: TGTGCCAGCCATTCCCGGACAGGGCTGGTCACTGAAGCTTTCTTT. This encodes CASHSRTGLVTEAFF.